The present TCR beta chain was sequenced within a study of cytomegalovirus exposure and HLA in healthy donors. Study-wide results and caveats: In vitro assays verified that a few CMV-associated chains recognized CMV antigens specifically. Published work reported that the classifier diagnosed cytomegalovirus status with high specificity and sensitivity. A later analysis found first-cohort TCR clusters tended to co-occur in the 90 to 150 validation repertoires.

The method was immunoSEQ multiplex PCR; TCRdb's version includes in-frame clones alone and lacks a portion of them. This table has about 140,000 clones, 88% appearing once. This CDR3 has 13 amino acids. CDR1 and CDR2 from the germline V gene are MDHEN and SYDVKM. V shed 8 bases and J shed 2 bases, with 12 bases lying between them. A remark on this clone: Its antigen remains unidentified.

This TCR came from a woman aged 18-35 years in good health and CMV-seropositive. Sequencing was done on a sample of PBMCs. This chain joins TRBV28 and TRBJ1-2, with D perhaps TRBD1 (6 bases). The CDR3 DNA is TGTGCCAGCTTAGAAGGACAGAACTATGGCTACACCTTC. It encodes CASLEGQNYGYTF.